The 10 T cell receptor beta chains in this list originate from one sample, sequenced in a study of control samples from healthy donors and cancer patients. Using immunoSEQ multiplex PCR, the repertoire was profiled, and TCRdb retains in-frame clones only, with some absent. The table records 100,000 to 150,000 clones, about nine tenths of them present only once. Source material: PBMCs. The receptors originated from a man between 50 and 59 years old with head and neck cancer.

This clone was seen more than once but under ten times. The chain carries TRBV5-1 and TRBJ2-3, with 9 bases fitting TRBD2. This CDR3 region has 15 residues. Germline V lookup: CDR1 SGHRS, CDR2 YFSETQ. The trim removed 0 bases at V and 6 bases at J, leaving 5 bases unmatched. The chain's CDR3 is CASSLAGGREDTQYF. CDR3 bases: TGCGCCAGCAGCTTGGCCGGCGGGAGGGAGGATACGCAGTATTTT.

V is TRBV10-1 and J is TRBJ2-2; D perhaps matches TRBD2 (6 bases). The germline gives CDR1 WNHNN, CDR2 SYGVQD (reference sequence). V lost 6 bases to trimming and J lost 1 base, with 15 bases between them. The CDR3 sequence is 16 residues long. The CDR3 reads CASSPLGGENTGELFF. DNA for the CDR3: TGCGCCAGCAGCCCCCTGGGCGGGGAGAACACCGGGGAGCTGTTTTTT.

The rearrangement uses TRBV27 and TRBJ2-5; maybe TRBD1 (6 bases). The end of the DNA fits TRBJ2-7 better, so the J call may be wrong. The CDR3 totals 14 residues. Germline CDR1 and CDR2: MNHEY and SMNVEV (reference sequence). The CDR3 spells CASSLSRGVTEQYF. For the CDR3, the DNA is TGTGCCAGCAGTTTATCCAGGGGTGTAACCGAGCAGTACTTC.

The chain links TRBV27 to TRBJ1-4; D is uncertain. Looked up from germline, CDR1 is MNHEY and CDR2 is SMNVEV (reference sequence). The CDR3 covers 14 residues. The V and J ends lost 4 bases and 3 bases respectively, with 9 bases between them. CDR3 loop: CASSSGSANEKLFF. CDR3 DNA sequence: TGTGCCAGCAGTTCCGGGTCGGCTAATGAAAAACTGTTTTTT. Together with reference TRBV27 and TRBJ1-4, the CDR3 gives the full variable domain: EAQVTQNPRYLITVTGKKLTVTCSQNMNHEYMSWYRQDPGLGLRQIYYSMNVEVTDKGDVPEGYKVSRKEKRNFPLILESPSPNQTSLYFCASSSGSANEKLFFGSGTQLSVL.

The chain carries TRBV11-2 and TRBJ2-1; 10 positions agree with TRBD2. Germline V CDR1 and CDR2: SGHAT, FQNNGV. The CDR3 length is 16 residues. Losses at the gene ends were 0 bases for V and 4 bases for J; bases not matched to a gene: 3. CDR3 residues: CASSLDLAGVYNEQFF. Here the CDR3 DNA reads TGTGCCAGCAGCTTAGATCTAGCGGGGGTTTACAATGAGCAGTTCTTC.

The rearrangement links TRBV18 to TRBJ1-1, with TRBD1 matching 12 bases. Germline V CDR1 and CDR2: KGHSH, LQKENI. The trim removed 0 bases at V and 1 base at J, leaving 3 bases unmatched. The CDR3 is 17 amino acids. The CDR3 loop is CASSPPGQGAANTEAFF. DNA of the CDR3: TGTGCCAGCTCACCACCGGGACAGGGGGCCGCGAACACTGAAGCTTTCTTT.

The rearrangement links TRBV15 to TRBJ1-4; perhaps TRBD1 as D (5 bases). The CDR3 consists of 15 residues. CDR1 is LNHNV, CDR2 YYDKDF, per germline (reference sequence). Trimming stripped 5 bases from V and 6 bases from J, with 16 bases between. CDR3 loop: CATSPGRGMDEKLFF. The CDR3, as DNA: TGTGCCACCAGCCCGGGTAGGGGAATGGATGAAAAACTGTTTTTT.

The chain combines TRBV15 with TRBJ2-1; no reliable D call. The CDR3 length is 14 residues. V lost 0 bases and J 8 bases, leaving 11 bases between the germline ends. CDR1 LNHNV and CDR2 YYDKDF come from the germline V gene (reference sequence). The CDR3 coding sequence is TGTGCCACCAGCAGAGATCCCTCCACCGATGAGCAGTTCTTC. Amino acids: CATSRDPSTDEQFF.

The J gene is TRBJ2-1, the V gene TRBV5-1, with a possible D match to TRBD2 (5 bases). Germline CDR1 and CDR2: SGHRS and YFSETQ. The CDR3 runs 15 residues. Trimming shortened V by 1 base and J by 5 bases, and 13 bases separated the two germline ends. DNA of the CDR3: TGCGCCAGCAGCTTGTGGGGTGGAGGAAACAATGAGCAGTTCTTC. Its protein is CASSLWGGGNNEQFF.

The chain couples TRBV12-3 or TRBV12-4 to TRBJ2-2; D gene uncertain. This CDR3 region has 13 residues. The germline V and J ends were trimmed by 5 bases and 9 bases, with 13 bases remaining between them. The CDR3 is CASSPDTARELFF. The CDR3 bases are TGTGCCAGCAGTCCTGACACCGCCCGGGAGCTGTTTTTT.